This T cell receptor (beta chain) originates from a study of T cells in narcolepsy (dated by TCRdb to between 2018 and 2020). Notes on the research overall: The study enrolled patients with narcolepsy type 1 or type 2 (NT1, NT2) together with healthy control donors. The study sought autoreactive T cells targeting hypocretin neuron self-antigens (hypocretin, TRIB2) in narcolepsy patients, using TCR Vbeta sequencing to track clonotypes in blood and CSF. Study-wide findings and limitations: No sequences matching autoreactive T cell clones were contained in some blood memory CD4+ repertoires from patients and controls. According to the report, autoreactive clonotypes were detected serially in the blood of the same patients and of different patients, but not in healthy controls. Plots that compared CSF and blood CD4+ T cell clonotypes from the same patient highlighted HCRT-specific and TRIB2-specific autoreactive clonotypes. Patients and controls had comparable numbers of sequenced blood memory CD4+ clonotypes, averaging about 37,000 and 33,000, respectively.

The receptor library was made with the immunoSEQ multiplex PCR assay. The table comes from immuneACCESS by way of TCRdb, which keeps in-frame sequences with V and J called. Part of the clones is missing from these tables; in studies checked, under half for an unresolved V gene and the rest for unknown reasons. For this sample there are under 35,000 clones; 80% appear just once. 0.85% to 1.2% of the sample is taken by the ten largest. This clone was counted only a few times. Its antigen remains undetermined. No base quality information exists; no much larger clone differs at one position. For TCR Vbeta sequencing, memory CD4+ T cells were sorted ex vivo from the peripheral blood of narcolepsy patients and healthy controls. The CDR3, cysteine through phenylalanine, is 13 amino acids long. The CDR3 DNA has 39 bases and is translated from base 1. The germline V gene (reference sequence) gives CDR1 as GTSNPN and CDR2 as SVGIG. V is reduced by 2 bases and J by 8 bases, leaving a spacing of 12 bases between them.

The clonotype was recovered from a human donor in good health. Sequenced material: memory (CD45RA-) CD4+ T cells from blood. This specimen's cell subset or site label, per the study, means: memory T cells sorted ex vivo from peripheral blood. This chain joins TRBV30 to TRBJ1-4; the D gene identity is not certain. CDR3 protein: CAWSLGSREKLFF. The base sequence is TGTGCCTGGAGTCTTGGAAGTCGGGAAAAACTGTTTTTT.